The 32 T cell receptor beta chains given below trace back to one sample, sequenced in a study of glioma-infiltrating T cells (dated by TCRdb to between 2015 and 2016). Sequencer: Illumina MiSeq. TCR alpha and beta CDR3 regions were amplified with the iRepertoire nested amplicon-rescue multiplex PCR (arm-PCR) platform from RNA. TCRdb applied fastp at Q25 and MiXCR to the public reads, then kept only in-frame beta chains. A single entry per CDR3 protein holds the most common genes and DNA from its merged rows. Present in this sample are about 45,000 distinct CDR3 sequences, 20% to 25% of which were seen just once. The top ten hold 5% to 6.5% of the sample. Sequencing was carried out using glioma tissue, nonneoplastic brain tissue, or PBMCs (not recorded which). The receptor set was obtained from a human donor with low-grade glioma or glioblastoma, undergoing nonglioma brain surgery, or in good health (not recorded which).

In its sample, this clonotype was seen many times. The CDR3 nucleotides are TGTGCCAGCAGCTTAGTTAAAGATACGCAGTATTTT. Its translation is CASSLVKDTQYF. J is TRBJ2-3 and V is TRBV11-2, with D hard to call. Trimming removed 1 base from V and 5 bases from J, with 4 bases in between. This CDR3 comprises 12 residues. Germline lookup yields CDR1 SGHAT and CDR2 FQNNGV.

The sample holds many counts of this clonotype. The chain links TRBV20-1 to TRBJ2-7; 10 bases are shared with TRBD2. Germline trimming cut 4 bases from V and 2 bases from J; bases unmatched to any gene: 11. Germline V gene data show CDR1 as DFQATT and CDR2 as SNEGSKA (reference sequence). This CDR3 has 16 amino acids. CDR3 loop: CSATFSSGGRPYEQYF. CDR3 nucleotide sequence: TGCAGTGCTACATTTTCTAGCGGGGGACGACCCTACGAGCAGTACTTC.

CDR3 in amino acids: CASRIAGLGETQYF. Here the CDR3 DNA reads TGTGCCAGCAGAATAGCGGGTTTGGGTGAGACCCAGTACTTC. The V gene is TRBV12-3 or TRBV12-4, the J gene TRBJ2-5, with 7 positions matching TRBD2. V dropped 6 bases and J dropped 5; count of bases not matched to a gene: 9. The CDR3 is 14 residues long.

This clonotype showed up just a few times. The CDR3 loop is CASSEEPANTEAFF. The CDR3 nucleotides read TGTGCCAGCAGCGAGGAACCCGCGAACACTGAAGCTTTCTTT. This chain joins TRBV7-6 and TRBJ1-1; D gene unclear. This CDR3 is 14 amino acids long. V lost 5 bases, J lost 1 base, and 11 bases lay in between. Germline V gene lookup returns CDR1 SGHVS and CDR2 FNYEAQ.

This clonotype occurred many times. The chain carries TRBV12-3 or TRBV12-4 and TRBJ2-1; the D gene is possibly TRBD2 (7 bases). V was cut by 3 bases and J by 9 bases, with 12 bases left in between. This CDR3 has 13 amino acids. CDR3 DNA sequence: TGTGCCAGCAGTTTTTCGGGGGGCAGTGAGCAGTTCTTC. Encoded protein: CASSFSGGSEQFF.

In the case of this clonotype: The final CDR3 position lacks the conserved phenylalanine or tryptophan, pointing to a likely read error. The genes are TRBV20-1 and TRBJ2-7; TRBD2 might be the D (6 bases). Germline CDR1 reads DFQATT; CDR2 reads SNEGSKA (reference sequence). The CDR3 contains 14 residues. The ends were cut back, 5 bases at V and 1 base at J, with 15 bases in the middle. The CDR3 DNA is TGCAGTGCTCAGAGACGGGGGTCGTCCTACGAGCAGTACTCC. Its translation is CSAQRRGSSYEQYS.

In its sample, this clonotype was seen a few times. The gene calls are TRBV30 and TRBJ1-1, with no clear D. Per germline, CDR1 GTSNPN and CDR2 SVGIG (reference sequence). Trimming shortened V by 1 base and J by 5 bases, and 5 bases separated the two germline ends. The CDR3 is made up of 11 amino acids. The CDR3 region is CAWSEDTEAFF. CDR3 coding DNA: TGTGCCTGGAGTGAGGATACTGAAGCTTTCTTT.

The table lists this clonotype with many counts. The chain combines TRBV7-8 with TRBJ2-1, with D possibly being TRBD1 (5 bases). The CDR3 is made up of 14 amino acids. CDR1 and CDR2 (germline): SGHVS, FQNEAQ. Deletions cut 1 base from V and 5 bases from J, with 9 bases between. CDR3: CASSLEGFHNEQFF. DNA of the CDR3: TGTGCCAGCAGCTTAGAGGGGTTTCACAATGAGCAGTTCTTC.

This clonotype appeared many times. The V and J genes are TRBV7-9 and TRBJ1-6, with 9 bases lining up with TRBD1. CDR3 size: 14 residues. The trim removed 4 bases at V and 10 bases at J, leaving 5 bases unmatched. The germline V gene encodes CDR1 SEHNR and CDR2 FQNEAQ (reference sequence). Written as DNA, the CDR3 is TGTGCCAGCAGCTGGGGACAGGGAGGCTCACCCCTCCACTTT. Protein sequence: CASSWGQGGSPLHF.

This sequence joins TRBV19 and TRBJ2-3; 12 nucleotides agree with TRBD2. Trimming at V came to 4 bases and at J to 4 bases, leaving 9 bases not matched to a gene. CDR3 length: 17 amino acids. Looked up from germline, CDR1 is LNHDA and CDR2 is SQIVND (reference sequence). The CDR3 loop is CASSTYLTSGGSDTQYF. In DNA form, the CDR3 reads TGTGCCAGTAGTACCTACCTGACTAGCGGGGGCTCAGATACGCAGTATTTT.

In this sample, this clonotype turned up many times. The chain has TRBV6-6 and TRBJ1-3, with unresolved D. The CDR3 runs to 13 residues. CDR1 and CDR2 from the germline V gene are MNHNY and SVGAGI (reference sequence). V was clipped by 2 bases and J by 0 bases, with 2 bases between them. This CDR3 is CASSYGSGNTIYF. The CDR3 DNA sequence: TGTGCCAGCAGTTACGGCTCTGGAAACACCATATATTTT.

At least ten counts were recorded for this clonotype. The V call is TRBV4-1, the J call TRBJ2-1; 9 bases align to TRBD2. Unmatched junction bases numbered 10, after V lost 5 bases and J lost 5 bases. CDR3 size: 16 residues. CDR1 MGHRA and CDR2 YSYEKL come from the germline V gene. This chain's CDR3 is CASSKNRGLADNEQFF. CDR3 bases: TGCGCCAGCAGCAAAAATAGGGGACTAGCCGACAATGAGCAGTTCTTC.

The chain uses TRBV5-6 and TRBJ2-3; D is possibly TRBD2 (6 bases). Germline V gene sequence: CDR1 SGHDT, CDR2 YYEEEE. Deletions cut 5 bases from V and 4 bases from J, with 20 bases between. The CDR3 extends over 16 amino acids. The CDR3 loop is CASSSWEAPPADTQYF. The DNA for the CDR3 is TGTGCCAGCAGTTCCTGGGAGGCGCCTCCAGCAGATACGCAGTATTTT. Complete variable domain (other parts from reference TRBV5-6 and TRBJ2-3): DAGVTQSPTHLIKTRGQQVTLRCSPKSGHDTVSWYQQALGQGPQFIFQYYEEEERQRGNFPDRFSGHQFPNYSSELNVNALLLGDSALYLCASSSWEAPPADTQYFGPGTRLTVL.

This clonotype was observed at least ten times. The chain carries TRBV4-2 and TRBJ2-7, with 7 bases fitting TRBD1. V shed 3 bases, J shed 0 bases, and the junction held 5 bases outside the gene matches. Per germline, CDR1 LGHNA and CDR2 YNFKEQ. There are 15 residues in the CDR3. The CDR3 DNA sequence: TGTGCCAGCAGCCAGGCATGGGACAGCTCCTACGAGCAGTACTTC. Its protein product is CASSQAWDSSYEQYF.

This clonotype is deemed medium-sized. V usage is TRBV28 and J usage is TRBJ2-3; TRBD1 is a possible D gene (6 bases). This CDR3 has 13 amino acids. V dropped 3 bases and J dropped 6 bases, with 10 bases sitting between them. Germline values: CDR1 MDHEN, CDR2 SYDVKM. CDR3 sequence (DNA): TGTGCCAGCAGTTTTGGGGGCGCGGATACGCAGTATTTT. As protein: CASSFGGADTQYF.

This clonotype was counted many times. The chain has TRBV24-1 and TRBJ2-1; TRBD1 matches at 7 bases. This CDR3 contains 13 residues. J was trimmed by 3 bases and V by 9 bases; bases with no gene match: 4. CDR1 and CDR2 (germline): KGHDR, SFDVKD. The CDR3 DNA sequence: TGTGCCACCCGGGACAGCAACTACAATGAGCAGTTCTTC. It specifies CATRDSNYNEQFF.

The table lists this clonotype with many counts. This chain links TRBV2 with TRBJ2-3; 15 bases line up with TRBD2. There are 17 residues in the CDR3. CDR1 is SNHLY, CDR2 FYNNEI, per germline. Trimming removed 7 bases from V and 4 bases from J; junction bases left unmatched: 9. The CDR3 sequence: CASTEGLAGGTADTQYF. The CDR3 DNA is TGTGCCAGCACAGAGGGACTAGCGGGGGGAACCGCAGATACGCAGTATTTT.

This clonotype has at least ten counts. The genes are TRBV27 and TRBJ1-6; D remains ambiguous. Trimming left V 4 bases short and J 7 bases short, with 11 bases between. CDR1 and CDR2 (germline): MNHEY, SMNVEV (reference sequence). The CDR3 extends over 14 amino acids. The chain's CDR3 is CASSSGLMNSPLHF. As DNA, the CDR3 is TGTGCCAGCAGTTCCGGGCTGATGAATTCACCCCTCCACTTT.

This clonotype was found many times. The V call is TRBV14, the J call TRBJ2-3, with D uncertain. The germline gives CDR1 SGHDN, CDR2 FVKESK. V lost 4 bases, J lost 2 bases, and 4 bases lay in between. CDR3 length equals 12 residues. CDR3 bases: TGTGCCAGCAGCCCTGACACAGATACGCAGTATTTT. Translating it yields CASSPDTDTQYF.

There are many counts of this clonotype. A read error is possible here, since a much larger clone lies one base away. The chain uses TRBV28 and TRBJ1-1, with D unresolved. This CDR3 has 11 residues. Germline loops: CDR1 MDHEN, CDR2 SYDVKM. The CDR3 spells CAGSTHAEAFF. CDR3 nucleotides: TGTGCCGGCAGTACCCACGCTGAAGCTTTCTTT.

This clonotype was picked up many times. The chain links TRBV20-1 to TRBJ1-5, with D possibly TRBD1 on 6 matching bases. This CDR3 contains 14 residues. V shed 5 bases and J shed 0 bases, with 11 bases lying between them. Per the germline V gene, CDR1 is DFQATT and CDR2 is SNEGSKA (reference sequence). This chain's CDR3 is CSADTGFSNQPQHF. CDR3 nucleotide sequence: TGCAGTGCTGATACAGGGTTTAGCAATCAGCCCCAGCATTTT.

As to this clonotype: This may arise from a read error, as a much more abundant clone is one base away. J is TRBJ1-2 and V is TRBV19, with D perhaps TRBD1 (6 bases). The germline V gene has CDR1 LNHDA and CDR2 SQIVND (reference sequence). V was pared by 1 base and J by 9 bases, with 15 bases between. This CDR3 is 14 amino acids long. In DNA, the CDR3 is TGTGCCAGTAGTATAGCTGGACAGATTTATCGCTACACCTTC. Translated: CASSIAGQIYRYTF.

This clonotype has ten or more counts. This chain connects TRBV7-9 to TRBJ1-2, with no clear D. The V end lost 5 bases, the J end lost 8 bases, and 9 bases lay between the germline ends. The CDR3 sequence is 11 residues long. Germline V gene lookup returns CDR1 SEHNR and CDR2 FQNEAQ (reference sequence). The CDR3 is CASSVGPGYTF. The CDR3 region has the DNA TGTGCCAGCAGCGTTGGACCCGGCTACACCTTC.

The sample holds many counts of this clonotype. V gene TRBV7-2 combines with J gene TRBJ2-1; D gene uncertain. Germline loops: CDR1 SGHTA, CDR2 FQGNSA. This CDR3 has 16 amino acids. The ends were cut back, 2 bases at V and 0 bases at J, with 11 bases in the middle. CDR3 amino acids: CASSLNGLSSYNEQFF. CDR3 nucleotide sequence: TGTGCCAGCAGCTTAAACGGGCTAAGCTCCTACAATGAGCAGTTCTTC.

This clonotype was detected many times. V usage is TRBV24-1 and J usage is TRBJ2-5; a possible D gene is TRBD2 (7 bases). V gave up 9 bases and J gave up 2 bases, with 18 bases separating them. Looked up from germline, CDR1 is KGHDR and CDR2 is SFDVKD. This CDR3 has 15 amino acids. CDR3 bases: TGTGCCACCGAAACTTCCAAGGGGGGGCAAGAGACCCAGTACTTC. Protein sequence: CATETSKGGQETQYF.

By its share, this clonotype is medium-sized. J is TRBJ2-3 and V is TRBV6-1, with a tentative D call TRBD1 (6 bases). The CDR3 is 13 amino acids. Germline V CDR1 and CDR2: MNHNS, SASEGT. Trimming removed 10 bases at V and 2 bases at J, with 13 bases between. The CDR3 DNA reads as TGTGCCAACAGACAGGACAACACAGATACGCAGTATTTT. It translates to CANRQDNTDTQYF.

This clonotype was seen only once. Since no conserved phenylalanine or tryptophan closes the CDR3, a read error is the likely cause. This chain links TRBV10-3 with TRBJ2-7; TRBD1 agrees at 10 bases. Germline lookup yields CDR1 ENHRY and CDR2 SYGVKD. J gave up 5 bases and V 9 bases, and 7 bases lay outside the gene matches. This CDR3 has 13 amino acids. CDR3 in amino acids: CAISETGGDEQYL. The CDR3 bases are TGTGCCATAAGCGAGACAGGGGGCGACGAGCAGTACCTC.

This clonotype has at least ten counts. The V call is TRBV28, the J call TRBJ1-1; possibly TRBD1 for D (6 bases). V dropped 6 bases and J dropped 6 bases, with 11 bases sitting between them. The germline CDR1 and CDR2 sequences are MDHEN and SYDVKM. CDR3 size: 12 residues. The CDR3, as DNA: TGTGCCAGCAGACAAGGGACACCTGAAGCTTTCTTT. Translated: CASRQGTPEAFF.

For this clonotype: A much bigger clone sits one base away, suggesting this may be a read error. The chain has TRBV14 and TRBJ2-7; D remains ambiguous. Per germline, CDR1 SGHDN and CDR2 FVKESK. The V end lost 2 bases, the J end lost 6 bases, and 5 bases lay between the germline ends. The CDR3 contains 11 residues. The CDR3 coding sequence is TGTGCCAGCAGCCAATTTCTCGAGCAGTACTTC. This codes for CASSQFLEQYF.

This clonotype has a count of ten or more. V usage is TRBV5-4 and J usage is TRBJ1-2; 9 bases match TRBD1. The germline CDR1 and CDR2 sequences are SGHNT and YYREEE (reference sequence). Trimming at V came to 4 bases and at J to 8 bases, leaving 15 bases not matched to a gene. The CDR3 is made up of 16 amino acids. The CDR3 region has the DNA TGTGCCAGCAGCGAGACGATCGGACAGGGGCCTGGGGGCTACACCTTC. Protein sequence: CASSETIGQGPGGYTF. Drawing the rest from reference TRBV5-4 and TRBJ1-2, the complete variable domain is ETGVTQSPTHLIKTRGQQVTLRCSSQSGHNTVSWYQQALGQGPQFIFQYYREEENGRGNFPPRFSGLQFPNYSSELNVNALELDDSALYLCASSETIGQGPGGYTFGSGTRLTVV.

This chain links TRBV25-1 with TRBJ2-1; the match to TRBD2 covers 9 bases. Germline V gene lookup returns CDR1 MGHDK and CDR2 SYGVNS. The ends lost 7 bases at V and 12 bases at J; junction bases unmatched: 16. The CDR3 is made up of 15 amino acids. The CDR3 bases are TGTGCCAGCACCTCAGCGGGGGGCCAGAGAGATACGCAGTTCTTC. Its translation: CASTSAGGQRDTQFF.

The chain links TRBV28 to TRBJ1-1; D is unresolved. The CDR3 runs to 14 residues. Germline V gives CDR1 MDHEN, CDR2 SYDVKM. V lost 2 bases and J 6 bases, leaving 13 bases between the germline ends. The CDR3 DNA reads as TGTGCCAGCAGTTTAGGCAAAGCCCTATCTGAAGCTTTCTTT. Translation gives CASSLGKALSEAFF. Drawing the rest from reference TRBV28 and TRBJ1-1, the complete variable domain is DVKVTQSSRYLVKRTGEKVFLECVQDMDHENMFWYRQDPGLGLRLIYFSYDVKMKEKGDIPEGYSVSREKKERFSLILESASTNQTSMYLCASSLGKALSEAFFGQGTRLTVV.